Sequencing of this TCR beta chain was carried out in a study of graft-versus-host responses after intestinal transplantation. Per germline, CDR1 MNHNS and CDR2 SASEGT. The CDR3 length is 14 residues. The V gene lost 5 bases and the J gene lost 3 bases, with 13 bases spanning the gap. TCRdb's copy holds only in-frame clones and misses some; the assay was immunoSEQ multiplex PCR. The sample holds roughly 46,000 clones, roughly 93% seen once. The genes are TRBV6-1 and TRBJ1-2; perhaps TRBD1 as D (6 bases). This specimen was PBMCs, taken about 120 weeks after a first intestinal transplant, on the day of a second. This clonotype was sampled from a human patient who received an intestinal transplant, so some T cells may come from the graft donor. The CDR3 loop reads CASSSLQGDYGYTF. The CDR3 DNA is TGTGCCAGCAGTTCTCTACAGGGAGACTATGGCTACACCTTC.